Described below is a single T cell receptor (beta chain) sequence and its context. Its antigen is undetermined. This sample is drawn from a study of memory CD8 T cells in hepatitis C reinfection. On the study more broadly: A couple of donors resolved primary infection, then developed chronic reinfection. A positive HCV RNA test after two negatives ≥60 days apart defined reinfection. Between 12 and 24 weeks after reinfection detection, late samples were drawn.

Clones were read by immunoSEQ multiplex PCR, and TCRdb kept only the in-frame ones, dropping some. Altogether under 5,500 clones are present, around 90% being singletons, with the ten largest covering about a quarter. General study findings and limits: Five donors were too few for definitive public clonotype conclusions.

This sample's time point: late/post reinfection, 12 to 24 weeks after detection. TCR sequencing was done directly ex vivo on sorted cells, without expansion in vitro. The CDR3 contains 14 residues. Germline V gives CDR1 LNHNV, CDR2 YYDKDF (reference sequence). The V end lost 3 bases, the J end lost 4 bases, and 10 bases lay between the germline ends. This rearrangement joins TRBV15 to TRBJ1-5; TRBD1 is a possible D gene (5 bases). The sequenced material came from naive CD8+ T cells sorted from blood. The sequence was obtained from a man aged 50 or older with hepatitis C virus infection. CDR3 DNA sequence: TGTGCCACCAGCAGCGGCAGGGTAAATCAGCCCCAGCATTTT. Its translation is CATSSGRVNQPQHF.